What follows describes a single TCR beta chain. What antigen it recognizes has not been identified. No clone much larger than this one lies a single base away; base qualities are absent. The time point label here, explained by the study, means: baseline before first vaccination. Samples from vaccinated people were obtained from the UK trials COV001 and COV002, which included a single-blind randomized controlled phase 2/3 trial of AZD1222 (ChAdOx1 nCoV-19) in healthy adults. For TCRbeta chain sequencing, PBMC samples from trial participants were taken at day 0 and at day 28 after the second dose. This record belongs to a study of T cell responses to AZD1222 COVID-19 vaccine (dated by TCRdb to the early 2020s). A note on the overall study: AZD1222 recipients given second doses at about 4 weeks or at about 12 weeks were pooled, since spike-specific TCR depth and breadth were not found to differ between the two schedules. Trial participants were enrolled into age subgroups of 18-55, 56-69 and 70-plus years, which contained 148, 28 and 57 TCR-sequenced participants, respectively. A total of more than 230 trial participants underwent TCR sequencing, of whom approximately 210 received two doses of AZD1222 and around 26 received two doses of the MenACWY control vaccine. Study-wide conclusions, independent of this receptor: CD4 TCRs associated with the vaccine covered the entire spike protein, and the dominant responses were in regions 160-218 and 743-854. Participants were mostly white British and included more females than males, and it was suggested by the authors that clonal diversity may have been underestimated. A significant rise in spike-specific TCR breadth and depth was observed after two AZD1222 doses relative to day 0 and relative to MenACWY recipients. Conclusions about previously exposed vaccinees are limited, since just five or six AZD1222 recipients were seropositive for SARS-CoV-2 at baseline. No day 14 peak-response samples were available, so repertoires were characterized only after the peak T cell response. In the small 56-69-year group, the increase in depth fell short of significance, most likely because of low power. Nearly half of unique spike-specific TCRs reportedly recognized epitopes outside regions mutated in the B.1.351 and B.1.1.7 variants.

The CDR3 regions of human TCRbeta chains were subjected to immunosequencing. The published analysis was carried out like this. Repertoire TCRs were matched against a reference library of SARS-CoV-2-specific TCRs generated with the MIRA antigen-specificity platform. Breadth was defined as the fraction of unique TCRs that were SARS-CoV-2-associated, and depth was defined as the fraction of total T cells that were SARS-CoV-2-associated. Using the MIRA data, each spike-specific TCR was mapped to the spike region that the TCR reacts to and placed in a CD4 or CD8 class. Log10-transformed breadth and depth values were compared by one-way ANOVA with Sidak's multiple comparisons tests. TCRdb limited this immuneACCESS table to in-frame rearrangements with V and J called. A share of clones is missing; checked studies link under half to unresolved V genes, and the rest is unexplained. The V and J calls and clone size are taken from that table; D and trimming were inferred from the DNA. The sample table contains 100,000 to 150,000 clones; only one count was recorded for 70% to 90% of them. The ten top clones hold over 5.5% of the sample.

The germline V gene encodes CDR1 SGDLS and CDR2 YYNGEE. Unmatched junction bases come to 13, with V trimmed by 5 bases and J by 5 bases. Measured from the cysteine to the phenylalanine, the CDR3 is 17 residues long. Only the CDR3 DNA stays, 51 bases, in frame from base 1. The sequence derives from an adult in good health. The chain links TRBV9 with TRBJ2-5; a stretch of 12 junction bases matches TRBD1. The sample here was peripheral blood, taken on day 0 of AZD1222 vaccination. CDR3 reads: CASSPAGGQGAWETQYF. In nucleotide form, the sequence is TGTGCCAGCAGTCCGGCGGGGGGACAGGGGGCTTGGGAGACCCAGTACTTC. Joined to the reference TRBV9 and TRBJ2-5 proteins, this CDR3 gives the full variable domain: DSGVTQTPKHLITATGQRVTLRCSPRSGDLSVYWYQQSLDQGLQFLIQYYNGEERAKGNILERFSAQQFPDLHSELNLSSLELGDSALYFCASSPAGGQGAWETQYFGPGTRLLVL.